The clone carrying this T cell receptor beta chain was seen more than once but under ten times. Its antigen is unknown. Receiving focal radiation plus CTLA-4 blockade with ipilimumab were patients who had chemo-refractory metastatic non-small-cell lung cancer. The repertoire was sequenced with immunoSEQ multiplex PCR; TCRdb's copy has only in-frame clones and lacks some. The sample shows 85,000 to 90,000 clones, about two thirds of them seen only once. The data were obtained in a study of radiotherapy plus CTLA-4 blockade in lung cancer. Study-wide background: There were objective responses in 15% to 20% of patients, and around 31% had disease control. Study outcomes and limitations: Blood saw expansion of tumor-derived TCR clones after radiotherapy plus ipilimumab. It was early blood T cell clone dynamics, with interferon-beta, that reportedly best predicted response.

The CDR3 runs 15 residues. Germline loops: CDR1 SNHLY, CDR2 FYNNEI. The ends lost 2 bases at V and 4 bases at J; junction bases unmatched: 7. The sequence came from a human donor with non-small cell lung cancer that progressed on radiotherapy plus ipilimumab. The chain has TRBV2 and TRBJ1-1; 7 bases are shared with TRBD1. Sequenced material: peripheral blood, taken from a patient treated with radiotherapy plus ipilimumab. The CDR3 here is CASSEQGGWSTEAFF. The CDR3 DNA is TGTGCCAGCAGTGAACAGGGGGGTTGGAGCACTGAAGCTTTCTTT. The whole variable domain, remainder taken from reference TRBV2 and TRBJ1-1, is EPEVTQTPSHQVTQMGQEVILRCVPISNHLYFYWYRQILGQKVEFLVSFYNNEISEKSEIFDDQFSVERPDGSNFTLKIRSTKLEDSAMYFCASSEQGGWSTEAFFGQGTRLTVV.